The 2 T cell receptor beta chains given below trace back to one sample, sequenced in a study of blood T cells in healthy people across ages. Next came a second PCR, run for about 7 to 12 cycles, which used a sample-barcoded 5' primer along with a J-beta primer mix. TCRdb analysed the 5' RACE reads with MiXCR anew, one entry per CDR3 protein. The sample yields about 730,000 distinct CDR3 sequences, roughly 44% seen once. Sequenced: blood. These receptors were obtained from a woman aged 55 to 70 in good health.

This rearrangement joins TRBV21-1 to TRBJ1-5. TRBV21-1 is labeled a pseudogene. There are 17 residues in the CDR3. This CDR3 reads CASSLWTFEGFNQPQHF. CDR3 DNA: TGTGCCAGCAGCCTATGGACCTTTGAAGGCTTCAATCAGCCCCAGCATTTT.

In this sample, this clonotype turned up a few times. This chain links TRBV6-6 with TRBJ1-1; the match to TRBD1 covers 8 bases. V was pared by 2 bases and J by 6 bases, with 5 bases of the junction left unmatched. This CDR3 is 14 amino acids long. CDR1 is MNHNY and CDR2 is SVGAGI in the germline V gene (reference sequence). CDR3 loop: CASSYHPDRAEAFF. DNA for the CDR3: TGTGCCAGCAGTTACCACCCGGACAGGGCTGAAGCTTTCTTT.